This T cell receptor beta chain was captured by sequencing in a study of regulatory T cells in long-lasting Graves disease. Looking at the study overall: To qualify as persistent, Graves' disease required over 5 years of antithyroid drugs with positive TSH receptor antibodies.

Study-level findings and limits: Limited sample numbers may have lowered accuracy. New patients shared fewer than 1,000 public clonotypes, and persistent patients shared more, with a few thousand.

For TCR beta, libraries came from iRepertoire HTBI primers and Arm-PCR of CDR3 regions. TCRdb reprocessed the multiplex PCR reads via MiXCR and lists one record per CDR3 protein. The sample records hundreds of thousands of distinct CDR3 sequences, under 25% being singletons. CDR1 LGHNA and CDR2 YNFKEQ come from the germline V gene. This CDR3 contains 16 residues. After removal of 1 base from V and 1 base from J, the junction contained 3 bases not matched to a gene. This clonotype was seen only a few times. What it recognizes is unknown. Documented time point: persistent/refractory GD, antithyroid drugs over 5 years with positive TRAb. PBMCs were the source of the RNA used for TCR sequencing. EDTA tubes received approximately 10 milliliters of drawn peripheral blood.

This material consisted of peripheral blood mononuclear cells (PBMCs), taken when the disease was refractory, from a patient treated with antithyroid drugs. The V call is TRBV4-2, the J call TRBJ2-4, with 8 bases lining up with TRBD2. The source is a female donor with Graves disease. The CDR3 region is CASSQASGGAKNIQYF. In DNA, the CDR3 is TGTGCCAGCAGCCAAGCCTCGGGGGGGGCCAAAAACATTCAGTACTTC.